This entry lists 10 T cell receptor beta chains sequenced from one sample in a study of cytomegalovirus exposure and HLA in healthy donors. PCR employed 60 Vbeta and 13 Jbeta primers. Produced via immunoSEQ multiplex PCR; TCRdb's table is partial and in-frame only. The table has more than 250,000 clones, approximately 90% seen once. The specimen sequenced was PBMCs. These TCRs come from a woman under 30 in good health and CMV-seronegative.

The chain carries TRBV7-3 and TRBJ1-1, with a possible D match to TRBD1 (5 bases). The CDR3 loop spans 13 amino acids. Per the germline V gene, CDR1 is SGHTA and CDR2 is FQGTGA. Deletions cut 5 bases from V and 8 bases from J, with 15 bases between. This chain's CDR3 is CASSKDMVGEAFF. The CDR3 DNA is TGTGCCAGCAGCAAGGACATGGTAGGGGAAGCTTTCTTT. Full variable domain (outside the CDR3, taken from reference TRBV7-3 and TRBJ1-1): GAGVSQTPSNKVTEKGKYVELRCDPISGHTALYWYRQSLGQGPEFLIYFQGTGAADDSGLPNDRFFAVRPEGSVSTLKIQRTERGDSAVYLCASSKDMVGEAFFGQGTRLTVV.

This clone was detected once. This rearrangement joins TRBV27 to TRBJ1-2; tentatively, D is TRBD1 (6 bases). Trimming pared 3 bases from V and 5 bases from J, leaving 19 bases between. The CDR3 totals 16 residues. Per germline, CDR1 MNHEY and CDR2 SMNVEV (reference sequence). The CDR3 DNA is TGTGCCAGCAGTTTTCGAAAGGGGGTGACGGAATATGGCTACACCTTC. It translates to CASSFRKGVTEYGYTF.

The chain is built from TRBV30 and TRBJ2-2; 8 bases agree with TRBD1. CDR1 is GTSNPN and CDR2 is SVGIG in the germline V gene (reference sequence). V was pared by 4 bases and J by 3 bases, with 7 bases of the junction left unmatched. CDR3 length equals 15 residues. The CDR3 coding sequence is TGTGCCTGGAAGGTTCAGGGGGCGGACACCGGGGAGCTGTTTTTT. Its translation is CAWKVQGADTGELFF. Variable domain in full (rest from reference TRBV30 and TRBJ2-2): SQTIHQWPATLVQPVGSPLSLECTVEGTSNPNLYWYRQAAGRGLQLLFYSVGIGQISSEVPQNLSASRPQDRQFILSSKKLLLSDSGFYLCAWKVQGADTGELFFGEGSRLTVL.

This CDR3 reads CASRLQGSRGYTF. CDR3 in DNA: TGTGCCAGCAGGCTTCAGGGGTCTAGGGGCTACACCTTC. The chain is built from TRBV27 and TRBJ1-2, with D perhaps TRBD1 (6 bases). Trimming removed 6 bases at V and 8 bases at J, with 16 bases between. Per the germline V gene, CDR1 is MNHEY and CDR2 is SMNVEV (reference sequence). The CDR3 extends over 13 amino acids.

The genes are TRBV9 and TRBJ2-1; the match to TRBD2 covers 8 bases. Germline V CDR1 and CDR2: SGDLS, YYNGEE. The CDR3 covers 15 residues. Trimming took 3 bases from V and 4 from J; bases not matched to a gene: 6. The DNA for the CDR3 is TGTGCCAGCAGCGCCGGGGGGGTCTTATACAATGAGCAGTTCTTC. Translation gives CASSAGGVLYNEQFF.

The V gene is TRBV18, the J gene TRBJ1-1; 10 bases map to TRBD1. V shed 3 bases and J 5 bases; nucleotides not matched to a gene: 6. This CDR3 has 15 amino acids. Germline V gene lookup returns CDR1 KGHSH and CDR2 LQKENI. In DNA, the CDR3 is TGTGCCAGCTCACCGGGGACAGGGGCTAAAACTGAAGCTTTCTTT. This sequence encodes CASSPGTGAKTEAFF.

The CDR3 here is CASSLYGDSSTDTQYF. CDR3 DNA: TGTGCCAGCAGTTTATACGGGGATTCTAGCACAGATACGCAGTATTTT. V and J are TRBV27 and TRBJ2-3, with TRBD2 as a possible D gene (5 bases). The CDR3 covers 16 residues. V lost 1 base and J lost 0, with 11 bases in between. The V gene's germline CDR1 is MNHEY and CDR2 SMNVEV (reference sequence).

The V call is TRBV23-1, the J call TRBJ1-5; possible D gene TRBD1, 6 bases. TRBV23-1 is recorded as an ORF, its role being uncertain. The CDR3 is made up of 18 amino acids. Deletions cut 0 bases from V and 0 bases from J, with 15 bases between. CDR3 in amino acids: CASSQSMSTGYSNQPQHF. CDR3 in DNA: TGCGCCAGCAGTCAATCCATGTCGACAGGTTATAGCAATCAGCCCCAGCATTTT.

This clone was detected once. The chain combines TRBV7-3 with TRBJ1-1, with D perhaps TRBD1 (6 bases). The CDR3 extends over 16 amino acids. V was clipped by 2 bases and J by 5 bases, with 18 bases between them. Germline V lookup: CDR1 SGHTA, CDR2 FQGTGA. The CDR3 DNA reads as TGTGCCAGCAGCTTATTGCAGGGTCAGGGGAAAACTGAAGCTTTCTTT. Its protein is CASSLLQGQGKTEAFF.

The J gene is TRBJ2-7, the V gene TRBV15; a possible D gene is TRBD2 (5 bases). The CDR3 loop spans 16 amino acids. Germline V CDR1 and CDR2: LNHNV, YYDKDF (reference sequence). V was shortened by 1 base and J by 5 bases, with 18 bases between the two germline ends. CDR3 nucleotide sequence: TGTGCCACCAGCAGAGGTCGCCAGGCTAGCTTGGACGAGCAGTACTTC. Its translation: CATSRGRQASLDEQYF.